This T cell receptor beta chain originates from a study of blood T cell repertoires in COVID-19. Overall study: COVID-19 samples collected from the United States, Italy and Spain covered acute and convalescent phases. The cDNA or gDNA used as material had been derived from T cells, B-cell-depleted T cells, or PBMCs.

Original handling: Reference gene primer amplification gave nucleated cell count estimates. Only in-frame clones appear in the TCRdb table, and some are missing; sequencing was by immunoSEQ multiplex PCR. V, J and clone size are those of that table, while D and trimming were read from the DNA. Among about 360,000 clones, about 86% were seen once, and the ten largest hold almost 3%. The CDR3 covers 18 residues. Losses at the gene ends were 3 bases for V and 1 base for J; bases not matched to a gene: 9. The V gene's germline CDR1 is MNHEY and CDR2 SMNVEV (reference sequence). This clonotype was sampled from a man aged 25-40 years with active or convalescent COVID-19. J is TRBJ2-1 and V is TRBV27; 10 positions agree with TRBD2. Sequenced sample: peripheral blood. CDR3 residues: CASSFPSGAGGSYNEQFF. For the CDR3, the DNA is TGTGCCAGCAGTTTTCCCAGCGGAGCGGGGGGGTCCTACAATGAGCAGTTCTTC.